These 20 T cell receptor beta chains were sequenced from one sample in a study of PD-L1 blockade in urothelial cancer (dated by TCRdb to the late 2010s). The library was made by the immunoSEQ multiplex PCR assay. TCRdb took this table from immuneACCESS and kept in-frame rearrangements with V and J called. Such tables lack part of the clones; where checked against another copy, unresolved V genes explain under half of the gap, and the rest is unexplained. This sample lists approximately 38,000 clones; more than 85% were detected once. The top ten constitute roughly 2.1% of the sample. Source: PBMCs, taken around atezolizumab (anti-PD-L1) treatment. These receptor sequences come from a man aged 55-75 years with urothelial cancer.

The count of this clone is one. The rearrangement links TRBV27 to TRBJ2-3; D is perhaps TRBD2 (6 bases). Looked up from germline, CDR1 is MNHEY and CDR2 is SMNVEV (reference sequence). Trimming shortened V by 6 bases and J by 6 bases, and 7 bases separated the two germline ends. This CDR3 spans 11 amino acids. CDR3 sequence: CASSREDTQYF. The CDR3 region has the DNA TGTGCCAGCAGCCGGGAGGATACGCAGTATTTT.

This chain joins TRBV6-5 and TRBJ2-7, with TRBD1 identical over 9 bases. This CDR3 comprises 16 residues. Germline V gene data show CDR1 as MNHEY and CDR2 as SVGAGI. J lost 2 bases, V lost 2 bases, and 7 bases had no gene match. In DNA, the CDR3 is TGTGCCAGCAGTTACATGTTAGGGACAGGGCCCTACGAGCAGTACTTC. It specifies CASSYMLGTGPYEQYF.

V gene TRBV30 combines with J gene TRBJ1-1; the D is unclear. The V end lost 0 bases, the J end lost 1 base, and 6 bases lay between the germline ends. The CDR3 contains 13 residues. Germline loops: CDR1 GTSNPN, CDR2 SVGIG (reference sequence). DNA for the CDR3: TGTGCCTGGAGTGTACTAACGAACACTGAAGCTTTCTTT. It translates to CAWSVLTNTEAFF.

This clone was detected once. The chain carries TRBV5-4 and TRBJ2-2, with 12 bases matching TRBD1. CDR3 size: 17 residues. The V gene end was trimmed by 4 bases and the J gene end by 8 bases; junction bases not matched to a gene: 12. Germline CDR1 and CDR2: SGHNT and YYREEE (reference sequence). CDR3 protein: CASSRGTGGAQSGELFF. CDR3 bases: TGTGCCAGCAGCCGAGGGACAGGGGGCGCTCAGTCAGGGGAGCTGTTTTTT.

This rearrangement joins TRBV5-1 to TRBJ2-3, with a tentative D call TRBD1 (5 bases). Germline loops: CDR1 SGHRS, CDR2 YFSETQ. This CDR3 is 16 amino acids long. V lost 4 bases and J lost 2, with 17 bases in between. The CDR3 region is CASSPSKGPNTDTQYF. DNA for the CDR3: TGCGCCAGCAGCCCTAGTAAGGGGCCTAACACAGATACGCAGTATTTT.

The chain uses TRBV19 and TRBJ2-4; D uncertain. CDR1 and CDR2 from the germline V gene are LNHDA and SQIVND (reference sequence). This CDR3 is 15 amino acids long. V lost 5 bases and J lost 0, with 11 bases in between. Here the CDR3 reads CASSVNPVAKNIQYF. CDR3 in DNA: TGTGCCAGTAGTGTAAACCCAGTAGCCAAAAACATTCAGTACTTC.

The chain recombines TRBV30 with TRBJ1-4; 7 bases are a match to TRBD1. Germline V CDR1 and CDR2: GTSNPN, SVGIG (reference sequence). The CDR3 spans 14 residues. J lost 7 bases, V lost 0 bases, and 5 bases had no gene match. The CDR3 protein is CAWSVTRQGEKLFF. In DNA form, the CDR3 reads TGTGCCTGGAGTGTAACCCGACAGGGTGAAAAACTGTTTTTT. The variable domain in full, completed from reference TRBV30 and TRBJ1-4, reads SQTIHQWPATLVQPVGSPLSLECTVEGTSNPNLYWYRQAAGRGLQLLFYSVGIGQISSEVPQNLSASRPQDRQFILSSKKLLLSDSGFYLCAWSVTRQGEKLFFGSGTQLSVL.

J is TRBJ2-5 and V is TRBV5-1; D might be TRBD2 (6 bases). Germline CDR1 SGHRS, CDR2 YFSETQ. This CDR3 spans 17 amino acids. With 0 bases removed from V and 5 bases from J, the gap between germline ends came to 20 bases. Here the CDR3 reads CASSLAYRPGGGETQYF. In DNA, the CDR3 is TGCGCCAGCAGCTTGGCATACCGTCCGGGCGGAGGGGAGACCCAGTACTTC. The full variable domain, in which reference TRBV5-1 and TRBJ2-5 provide the parts outside the CDR3, is KAGVTQTPRYLIKTRGQQVTLSCSPISGHRSVSWYQQTPGQGLQFLFEYFSETQRNKGNFPGRFSGRQFSNSRSEMNVSTLELGDSALYLCASSLAYRPGGGETQYFGPGTRLLVL.

The chain carries TRBV10-3 and TRBJ2-7; TRBD1 might be the D (7 bases). CDR3 length: 14 residues. Trimming left V 4 bases short and J 4 bases short, with 14 bases between. Germline values: CDR1 ENHRY, CDR2 SYGVKD. For the CDR3, the DNA is TGTGCCATCAGTGGGCAGGGGGGCTTTTACGAGCAGTACTTC. This codes for CAISGQGGFYEQYF.

The chain is built from TRBV10-3 and TRBJ2-1, with 9 bases that match TRBD1. The ends lost 10 bases at V and 9 bases at J; junction bases unmatched: 10. The CDR3 has 13 amino acids. Per germline, CDR1 ENHRY and CDR2 SYGVKD. CDR3 in amino acids: CANSGTGSPEQFF. The CDR3 nucleotides are TGTGCCAACTCCGGGACAGGGTCCCCTGAGCAGTTCTTC.

This chain joins TRBV18 and TRBJ1-2; 8 nucleotides line up with TRBD1. The CDR3 runs 15 residues. V shed 0 bases and J 4 bases; nucleotides not matched to a gene: 4. Per germline, CDR1 KGHSH and CDR2 LQKENI. DNA of the CDR3: TGTGCCAGCTCACCACCGACAGGGGAAACCTATGGCTACACCTTC. Its protein product is CASSPPTGETYGYTF. Together with reference TRBV18 and TRBJ1-2, the CDR3 gives the full variable domain: NAGVMQNPRHLVRRRGQEARLRCSPMKGHSHVYWYRQLPEEGLKFMVYLQKENIIDESGMPKERFSAEFPKEGPSILRIQQVVRGDSAAYFCASSPPTGETYGYTFGSGTRLTVV.

This chain joins TRBV10-3 and TRBJ1-1; no clear D gene. In germline, CDR1 is ENHRY, CDR2 SYGVKD. The V gene lost 6 bases and the J gene lost 3 bases, with 11 bases spanning the gap. The length of the CDR3 is 13 residues. The DNA for the CDR3 is TGTGCCATCAGCCCCGAACCGGACACTGAAGCTTTCTTT. This sequence encodes CAISPEPDTEAFF.

Concerning this clone: Other DNA sequences within the sample encode an identical CDR3. J is TRBJ2-7 and V is TRBV28; D is possibly TRBD1 (6 bases). Trimming pared 6 bases from V and 3 bases from J, leaving 12 bases between. Germline CDR1 MDHEN, CDR2 SYDVKM. The CDR3 loop spans 13 amino acids. CDR3 DNA: TGTGCCAGCAGATCAGGACAGAACTACGAGCAGTACTTC. Amino acid sequence: CASRSGQNYEQYF.

This CDR3 reads CASSLASGRLSDFYNEQFF. CDR3 in DNA: TGTGCCAGCAGCTTGGCTAGCGGGAGATTGTCTGATTTCTACAATGAGCAGTTCTTC. V is TRBV5-5 and J is TRBJ2-1; 10 positions match TRBD2. With 0 bases clipped from V and 3 bases from J, the junction kept 12 bases outside the gene matches. The CDR3 spans 19 residues. CDR1 and CDR2 (germline): SGHKS, YYEKEE (reference sequence). The full variable domain, its missing parts supplied by reference TRBV5-5 and TRBJ2-1, is DAGVTQSPTHLIKTRGQQVTLRCSPISGHKSVSWYQQVLGQGPQFIFQYYEKEERGRGNFPDRFSARQFPNYSSELNVNALLLGDSALYLCASSLASGRLSDFYNEQFFGPGTRLTVL.

The chain links TRBV11-1 to TRBJ2-6, with a possible D match to TRBD2 (6 bases). Germline values: CDR1 SGHAT, CDR2 FQDESV (reference sequence). With 1 base removed from V and 4 bases from J, the gap between germline ends came to 14 bases. The CDR3 is 17 residues long. CDR3 region: CASSLGLALLGANVLTF. CDR3 DNA: TGTGCCAGCAGCTTAGGGCTAGCGCTGCTCGGGGCCAACGTCCTGACTTTC.

This sequence joins TRBV11-3 and TRBJ2-2, with D perhaps matching TRBD2 (6 bases). Trimming cost V 3 bases and J 0 bases, with 11 bases left between them. This CDR3 is built from 16 residues. Germline V CDR1 and CDR2: SGHNT, YENEEA. This chain's CDR3 is CASSFGGGANTGELFF. The DNA of the CDR3 is TGTGCCAGCAGCTTTGGTGGCGGGGCGAACACCGGGGAGCTGTTTTTT.

This chain links TRBV6-1 with TRBJ1-4; 8 bases map to TRBD1. Germline values: CDR1 MNHNS, CDR2 SASEGT. V lost 8 bases, J lost 7 bases, and 9 bases stayed unmatched. The CDR3 has 14 residues. CDR3 nucleotide sequence: TGTGCCAGCGGACCCCAGGGGGCCGGTGAAAAACTGTTTTTT. This translates into CASGPQGAGEKLFF.

The sample holds a few counts of this clone. The V call is TRBV12-5, the J call TRBJ2-1; tentatively, D is TRBD1 (5 bases). This CDR3 contains 15 residues. V was shortened by 7 bases and J by 2 bases, with 15 bases between the two germline ends. Germline V CDR1 and CDR2: LGHNT, FRNRAP. The DNA for the CDR3 is TGTGCTAGTGATCCGCAGGGTCTTACCTACAATGAGCAGTTCTTC. Amino acid sequence: CASDPQGLTYNEQFF.

V gene TRBV11-2 combines with J gene TRBJ2-1, with a weak D call TRBD1 (6 bases). The germline V gene has CDR1 SGHAT and CDR2 FQNNGV. Trimming removed 4 bases from V and 10 bases from J, with 14 bases in between. The CDR3 covers 13 residues. In nucleotides, the CDR3 is TGTGCCAGCAGCTCAACAACGACAGGCGAGCAGTTCTTC. It codes for CASSSTTTGEQFF.

V and J are TRBV9 and TRBJ2-7; possibly TRBD1 for D (6 bases). Between the trimmed V and J ends, which lost 4 bases and 2 bases, there was a span of 13 bases. Germline V gene data show CDR1 as SGDLS and CDR2 as YYNGEE. CDR3 length: 14 amino acids. CDR3 residues: CASSFGQLPYEQYF. In nucleotides, the CDR3 is TGTGCCAGCAGCTTCGGACAGTTGCCCTACGAGCAGTACTTC.